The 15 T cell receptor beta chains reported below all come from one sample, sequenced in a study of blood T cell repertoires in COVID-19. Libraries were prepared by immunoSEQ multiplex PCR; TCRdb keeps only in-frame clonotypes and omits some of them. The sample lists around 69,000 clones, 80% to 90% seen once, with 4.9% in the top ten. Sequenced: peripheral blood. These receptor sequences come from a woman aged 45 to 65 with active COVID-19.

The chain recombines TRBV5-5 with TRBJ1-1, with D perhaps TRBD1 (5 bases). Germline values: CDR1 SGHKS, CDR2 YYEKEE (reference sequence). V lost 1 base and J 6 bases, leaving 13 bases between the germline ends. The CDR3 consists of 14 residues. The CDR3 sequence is CASSLPGLSAEAFF. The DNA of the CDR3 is TGTGCCAGCAGCTTGCCAGGGTTAAGCGCTGAAGCTTTCTTT.

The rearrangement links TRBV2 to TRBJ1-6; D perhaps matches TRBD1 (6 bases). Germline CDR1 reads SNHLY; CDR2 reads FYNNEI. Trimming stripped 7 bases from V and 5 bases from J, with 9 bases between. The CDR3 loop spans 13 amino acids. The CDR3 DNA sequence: TGTGCCAGCACGGGACACGATAATTCACCCCTCCACTTT. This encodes CASTGHDNSPLHF.

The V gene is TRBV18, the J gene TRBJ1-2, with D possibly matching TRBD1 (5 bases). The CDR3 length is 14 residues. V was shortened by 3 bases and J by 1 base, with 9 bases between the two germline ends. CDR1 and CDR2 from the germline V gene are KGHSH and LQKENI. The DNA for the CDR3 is TGTGCCAGCTCACCGACAGAAAATAACTATGGCTACACCTTC. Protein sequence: CASSPTENNYGYTF.

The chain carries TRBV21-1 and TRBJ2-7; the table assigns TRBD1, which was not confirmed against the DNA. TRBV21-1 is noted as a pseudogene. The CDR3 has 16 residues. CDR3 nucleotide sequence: TGTGCCAGCAGCAGTTCGGGGACAGGAGATTCCTACGAGCAGTACTTC. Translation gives CASSSSGTGDSYEQYF.

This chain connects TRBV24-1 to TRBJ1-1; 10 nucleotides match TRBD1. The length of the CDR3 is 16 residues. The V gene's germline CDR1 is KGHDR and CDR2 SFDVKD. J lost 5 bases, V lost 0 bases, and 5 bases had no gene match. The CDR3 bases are TGTGCCACCAGTGATTTGCTAGGACAGGGGGGTACTGAAGCTTTCTTT. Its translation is CATSDLLGQGGTEAFF.

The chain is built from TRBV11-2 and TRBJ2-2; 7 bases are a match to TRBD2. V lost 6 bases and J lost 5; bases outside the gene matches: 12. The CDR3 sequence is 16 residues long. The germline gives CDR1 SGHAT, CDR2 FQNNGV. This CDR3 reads CASRALAAAVTGELFF. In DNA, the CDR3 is TGTGCCAGCAGGGCCCTAGCGGCAGCCGTAACCGGGGAGCTGTTTTTT.

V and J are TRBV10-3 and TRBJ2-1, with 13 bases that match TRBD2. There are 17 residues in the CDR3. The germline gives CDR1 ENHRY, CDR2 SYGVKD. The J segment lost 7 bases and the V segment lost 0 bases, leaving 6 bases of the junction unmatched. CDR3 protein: CAISESSRLAGGNEQFF. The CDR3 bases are TGTGCCATCAGTGAGTCGAGCCGACTAGCGGGAGGTAATGAGCAGTTCTTC.

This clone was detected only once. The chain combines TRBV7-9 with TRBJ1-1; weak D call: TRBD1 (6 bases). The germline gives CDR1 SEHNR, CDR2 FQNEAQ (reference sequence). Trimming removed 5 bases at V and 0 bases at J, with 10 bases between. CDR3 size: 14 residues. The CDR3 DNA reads TGTGCCAGCAGCCGGACAGATTTGAACACTGAAGCTTTCTTT. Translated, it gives CASSRTDLNTEAFF.

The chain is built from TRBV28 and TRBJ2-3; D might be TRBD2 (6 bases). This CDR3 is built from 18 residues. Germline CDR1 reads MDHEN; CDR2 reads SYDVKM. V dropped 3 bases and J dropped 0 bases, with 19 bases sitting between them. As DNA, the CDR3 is TGTGCCAGCAGTTTTTCCCAATTCGCCGGGAGTAGCACAGATACGCAGTATTTT. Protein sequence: CASSFSQFAGSSTDTQYF.

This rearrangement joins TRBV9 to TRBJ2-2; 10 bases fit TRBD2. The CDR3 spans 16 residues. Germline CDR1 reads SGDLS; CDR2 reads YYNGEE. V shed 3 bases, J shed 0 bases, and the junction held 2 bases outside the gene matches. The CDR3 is CASSDSGRANTGELFF. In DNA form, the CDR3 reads TGTGCCAGCAGCGACAGCGGGAGGGCGAACACCGGGGAGCTGTTTTTT. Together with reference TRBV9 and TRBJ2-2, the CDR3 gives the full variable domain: DSGVTQTPKHLITATGQRVTLRCSPRSGDLSVYWYQQSLDQGLQFLIQYYNGEERAKGNILERFSAQQFPDLHSELNLSSLELGDSALYFCASSDSGRANTGELFFGEGSRLTVL.

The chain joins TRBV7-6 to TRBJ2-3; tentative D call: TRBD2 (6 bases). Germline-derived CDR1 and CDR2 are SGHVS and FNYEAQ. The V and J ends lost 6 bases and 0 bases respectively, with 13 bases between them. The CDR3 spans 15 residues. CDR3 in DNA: TGTGCCAGCAGTCGGGACTTCTCTAGCACAGATACGCAGTATTTT. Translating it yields CASSRDFSSTDTQYF.

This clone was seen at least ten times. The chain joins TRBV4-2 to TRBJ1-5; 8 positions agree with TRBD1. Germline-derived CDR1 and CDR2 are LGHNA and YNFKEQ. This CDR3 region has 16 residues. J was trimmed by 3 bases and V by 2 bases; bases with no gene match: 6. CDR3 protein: CASSQLGTGDNQPQHF. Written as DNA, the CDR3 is TGTGCCAGCAGCCAACTTGGGACAGGTGACAATCAGCCCCAGCATTTT.

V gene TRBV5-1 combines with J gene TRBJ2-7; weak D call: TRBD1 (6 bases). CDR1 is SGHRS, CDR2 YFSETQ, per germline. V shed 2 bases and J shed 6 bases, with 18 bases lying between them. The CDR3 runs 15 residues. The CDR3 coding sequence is TGCGCCAGCAGCTTCCAGACAGGAGGCCCTGCCGAGCAGTACTTC. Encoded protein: CASSFQTGGPAEQYF.

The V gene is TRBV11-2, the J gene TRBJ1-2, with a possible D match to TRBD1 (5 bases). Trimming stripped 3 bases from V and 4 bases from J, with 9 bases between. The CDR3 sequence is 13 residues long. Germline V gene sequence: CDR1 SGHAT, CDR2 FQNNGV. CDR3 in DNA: TGTGCCAGCAGCTTCGACAGATCCTATGGCTACACCTTC. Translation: CASSFDRSYGYTF.

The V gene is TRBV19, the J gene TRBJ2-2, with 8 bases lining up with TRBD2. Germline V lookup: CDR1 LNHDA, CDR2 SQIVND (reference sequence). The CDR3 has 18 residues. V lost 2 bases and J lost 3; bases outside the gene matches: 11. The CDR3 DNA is TGTGCCAGTAGTATACCCCGGCGGCTAGCGGGTCACACCGGGGAGCTGTTTTTT. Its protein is CASSIPRRLAGHTGELFF.